This TCR beta chain was sequenced in a study of blood T cell repertoires in COVID-19. Study summary: The United States, Italy and Spain provided the acute and convalescent COVID-19 samples.

This clone has just a few counts. Per the study methods: Nucleated cell counts were estimated from reference gene primer amplification. Clones were sequenced by immunoSEQ multiplex PCR, and TCRdb holds only the in-frame ones, with some missing. V and J calls and clone size follow that table, whereas D and trimming were derived from the DNA. The profile shows about 170,000 clones, approximately 83% of them singletons. The sample comprised peripheral blood. This TCR was sampled from a man aged 65 to 79 with active or convalescent COVID-19.

CDR3 nucleotides: TGTGCCAGCAGTACTTACACAGGGGCTCTCTATGGCTACACCTTC. Protein sequence: CASSTYTGALYGYTF. V and J are TRBV27 and TRBJ1-2; 7 nucleotides match TRBD1. The CDR3 runs to 15 residues. The V segment lost 5 bases and the J segment 4 bases; nucleotides outside the gene matches: 10. Germline assignment: CDR1 MNHEY and CDR2 SMNVEV (reference sequence).